The clone carrying this TCR beta chain was seen only a few times. The data are from a study of blood T cells in healthy people across ages. From germline, CDR1 is MDHEN and CDR2 SYDVKM. The CDR3 length is 15 residues. Losses at the gene ends were 4 bases for V and 13 bases for J; bases not matched to a gene: 16. A J-beta primer mix and a sample-barcoded 5' primer were used in a second PCR of roughly 7 to 12 cycles. TCRdb passed the 5' RACE reads through MiXCR, listing each CDR3 protein once. The sample contains about 1.5 million distinct CDR3 sequences, around 42% of which appear only once. Total RNA, at least 6 micrograms per sample, was extracted from PBMCs.

This clonotype originated in a woman younger than 30 in good health. The J gene is TRBJ2-4, the V gene TRBV28, with 7 bases that match TRBD1. Input material: blood. The CDR3 loop reads CASSSRDSMSRGQYF. The CDR3, as DNA: TGTGCCAGCAGTTCTAGGGACAGTATGAGTAGGGGGCAGTACTTC.